Presented here are 10 T cell receptor beta chains from one specimen sequenced in a study of response to subunit inactivated influenza vaccine. TCRdb independently ran MiXCR on the RT-PCR reads; one entry per CDR3 protein. The repertoire includes 610,000 or so distinct CDR3 sequences, around 13% of them detected once, and 11% sits in the top ten. The material was PBMCs from blood, obtained about 13 days after vaccination. The receptors derive from a man aged 50 or older who received an inactivated influenza vaccine.

J is TRBJ2-3 and V is TRBV7-9, with D hard to call. The CDR3 runs 15 residues. The V end was cut by 5 bases, the J end by 2 bases, with 14 bases between. CDR1 and CDR2 (germline): SEHNR, FQNEAQ (reference sequence). CDR3 residues: CASSLRLGDTDTQYF. The CDR3 bases are TGTGCCAGCAGCCTCCGACTCGGAGACACAGATACGCAGTATTTT.

This clonotype was counted only a few times. This chain links TRBV11-2 with TRBJ2-3; TRBD2 aligns across 11 bases. Looked up from germline, CDR1 is SGHAT and CDR2 is FQNNGV. This CDR3 has 18 residues. Losses at the gene ends were 7 bases for V and 6 bases for J; bases not matched to a gene: 18. CDR3 loop: CASKRDPLAGGVLDTQYF. For the CDR3, the DNA is TGTGCCAGCAAGAGGGATCCCCTAGCGGGAGGTGTTTTGGATACGCAGTATTTT.

This clonotype was recorded at least ten times. The V and J genes are TRBV5-1 and TRBJ2-5, with D possibly being TRBD2 (5 bases). In germline, CDR1 is SGHRS, CDR2 YFSETQ. The CDR3 runs to 16 residues. V lost 0 bases to trimming and J lost 3 bases, with 15 bases between them. The CDR3 sequence: CASSLALTRRKETQYF. The CDR3 coding sequence is TGCGCCAGCAGCTTGGCCCTCACTAGGAGGAAAGAGACCCAGTACTTC.

V is TRBV3-1 and J is TRBJ2-1; either TRBD1 or TRBD2 may supply D (5 bases each). V lost 0 bases to trimming and J lost 6 bases, with 12 bases between them. Germline lookup yields CDR1 LGHDT and CDR2 YNNKEL (reference sequence). This CDR3 has 15 amino acids. The CDR3 sequence: CASSQERAGGNEQFF. Written as DNA, the CDR3 is TGTGCCAGCAGCCAAGAAAGAGCTGGGGGCAATGAGCAGTTCTTC.

This clonotype was detected ten times or more. This chain uses TRBV20-1 with TRBJ1-1; D unclear. Germline CDR1 DFQATT, CDR2 SNEGSKA (reference sequence). The CDR3 has 17 amino acids. V was shortened by 6 bases and J by 0 bases, with 23 bases between the two germline ends. The CDR3 nucleotides are TGCAGTGCAATCCCGCTGGGCCGCGACGGGGTGAACACTGAAGCTTTCTTT. This codes for CSAIPLGRDGVNTEAFF.

The chain has TRBV5-6 and TRBJ2-7; tentative D call: TRBD2 (5 bases). The CDR3 has 14 amino acids. V lost 0 bases, J lost 2 bases, and 9 bases lay in between. The germline CDR1 and CDR2 sequences are SGHDT and YYEEEE. The CDR3 DNA reads TGTGCCAGCAGCTTGGGGACTTATACCTACGAGCAGTACTTC. This encodes CASSLGTYTYEQYF.

This clonotype was seen more than once but under ten times. V is TRBV6-2 or TRBV6-3 and J is TRBJ2-7, with D tentatively TRBD1 (5 bases). V shed 5 bases and J shed 2 bases, with 10 bases lying between them. The CDR3 has 13 amino acids. Germline V gene lookup returns CDR1 MNHEY and CDR2 SVGEGT. CDR3 sequence: CASSPDSTYEQYF. The CDR3, as DNA: TGTGCCAGCAGTCCTGACAGCACCTACGAGCAGTACTTC.

The rearrangement uses TRBV20-1 and TRBJ1-4, with D unresolved. The CDR3 spans 13 residues. Trimming removed 6 bases from V and 5 bases from J, with 13 bases in between. CDR1 is DFQATT and CDR2 is SNEGSKA in the germline V gene (reference sequence). CDR3 protein: CSAHSGANEKLFF. DNA of the CDR3: TGCAGTGCCCACTCCGGTGCAAATGAAAAACTGTTTTTT.

The chain employs TRBV28 and TRBJ2-7, with TRBD1 as a possible D gene (6 bases). Germline V gene sequence: CDR1 MDHEN, CDR2 SYDVKM. The V end lost 6 bases, the J end lost 0 bases, and 15 bases lay between the germline ends. CDR3 length: 15 amino acids. CDR3 DNA: TGTGCCAGCAGCCTAAACCGGGACATCTCCTACGAGCAGTACTTC. Protein sequence: CASSLNRDISYEQYF.

The rearrangement uses TRBV6-2 or TRBV6-3 and TRBJ2-3, with unresolved D. V was shortened by 4 bases and J by 5 bases, with 13 bases between the two germline ends. There are 14 residues in the CDR3. The germline gives CDR1 MNHEY, CDR2 SVGEGT. In DNA, the CDR3 is TGTGCCAGCAGTTCGGACCATTCGAGAGATACGCAGTATTTT. Residues: CASSSDHSRDTQYF.